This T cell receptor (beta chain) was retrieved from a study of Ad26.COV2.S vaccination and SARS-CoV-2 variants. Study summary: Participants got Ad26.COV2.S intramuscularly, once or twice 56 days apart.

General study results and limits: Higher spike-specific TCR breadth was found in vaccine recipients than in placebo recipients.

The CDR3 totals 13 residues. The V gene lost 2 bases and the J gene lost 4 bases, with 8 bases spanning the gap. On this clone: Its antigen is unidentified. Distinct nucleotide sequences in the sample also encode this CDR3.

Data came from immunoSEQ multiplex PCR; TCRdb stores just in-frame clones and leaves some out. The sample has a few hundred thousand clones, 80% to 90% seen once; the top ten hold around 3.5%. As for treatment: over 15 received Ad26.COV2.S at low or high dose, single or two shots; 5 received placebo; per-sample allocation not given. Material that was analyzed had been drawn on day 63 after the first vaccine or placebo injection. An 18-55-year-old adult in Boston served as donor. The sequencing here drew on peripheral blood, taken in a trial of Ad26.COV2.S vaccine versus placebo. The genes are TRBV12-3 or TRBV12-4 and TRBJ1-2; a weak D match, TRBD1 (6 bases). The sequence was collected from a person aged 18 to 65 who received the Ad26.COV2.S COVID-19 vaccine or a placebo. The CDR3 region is CASSLRGGYGYTF. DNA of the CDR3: TGTGCCAGCAGTTTAAGGGGGGGCTATGGCTACACCTTC.